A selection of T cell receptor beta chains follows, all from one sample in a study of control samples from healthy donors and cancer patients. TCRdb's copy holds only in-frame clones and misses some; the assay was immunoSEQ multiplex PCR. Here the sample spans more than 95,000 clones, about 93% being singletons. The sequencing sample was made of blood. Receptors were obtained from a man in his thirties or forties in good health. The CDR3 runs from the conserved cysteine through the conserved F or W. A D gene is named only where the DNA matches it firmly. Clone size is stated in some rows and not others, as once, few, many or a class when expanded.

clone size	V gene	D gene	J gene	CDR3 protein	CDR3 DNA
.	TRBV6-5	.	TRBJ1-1	CASSLLGSSTEAFF	TGTGCCAGCAGCCTACTGGGGTCAAGTACTGAAGCTTTCTTT
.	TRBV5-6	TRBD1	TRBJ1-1	CASSQFGTARNTEAFF	TGTGCCAGCAGCCAATTTGGGACAGCTAGGAACACTGAAGCTTTCTTT
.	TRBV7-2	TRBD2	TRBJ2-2	CASRHSRGGAGELFF	TGTGCCAGCAGGCACTCCCGGGGGGGGGCCGGGGAGCTGTTTTTT
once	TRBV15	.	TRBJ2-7	CATSTTGAYEQYF	TGTGCCACCAGCACAACGGGGGCCTACGAGCAGTACTTC
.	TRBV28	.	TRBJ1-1	CASTWGTEAFF	TGTGCCAGCACCTGGGGGACTGAAGCTTTCTTT
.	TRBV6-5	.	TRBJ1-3	CASREGGTGNTIYF	TGTGCCAGCAGAGAGGGAGGTACGGGAAACACCATATATTTT
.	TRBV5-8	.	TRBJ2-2	CASSLVFPGELFF	TGTGCCAGCAGCTTGGTCTTCCCCGGGGAGCTGTTTTTT
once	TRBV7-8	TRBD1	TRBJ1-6	CASSTGTVNSPLHF	TGTGCCAGCAGCACCGGGACAGTAAATTCACCCCTCCACTTT
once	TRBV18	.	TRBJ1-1	CASSLPTGTLAFF	TGTGCCAGCTCACTACCAACGGGGACGCTGGCTTTCTTT
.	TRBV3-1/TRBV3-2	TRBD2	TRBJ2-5	CASSQMLAGILQETQYF	TGTGCCAGCAGCCAGATGCTAGCGGGCATCCTCCAAGAGACCCAGTACTTC
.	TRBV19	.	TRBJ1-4	CASSIGPSGWGEKLFF	TGTGCCAGTAGTATAGGCCCCTCGGGCTGGGGTGAAAAACTGTTTTTT
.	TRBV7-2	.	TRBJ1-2	CASSPTGTLLGGYTF	TGTGCCAGCAGCCCAACTGGGACTCTCTTAGGTGGCTACACCTTC
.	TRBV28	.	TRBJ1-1	CASSFSDDEAFF	TGTGCCAGCAGTTTCTCAGATGATGAAGCTTTCTTT
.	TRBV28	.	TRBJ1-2	CASRSRDTANYGYTF	TGTGCCAGCAGGAGCCGGGACACCGCTAACTATGGCTACACCTTC
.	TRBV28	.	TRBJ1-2	CASSLLGRVTGYTF	TGTGCCAGCAGTTTACTTGGACGGGTAACGGGCTACACCTTC
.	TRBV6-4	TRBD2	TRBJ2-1	CASSDGGLSNNEQFF	TGTGCCAGCAGCGATGGGGGACTATCAAACAATGAGCAGTTCTTC
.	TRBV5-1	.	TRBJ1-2	CASSLDRPWDGYTF	TGCGCCAGCAGCTTGGATCGCCCGTGGGATGGCTACACCTTC
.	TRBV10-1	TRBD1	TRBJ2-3	CASSEDRGDTQYF	TGCGCCAGCAGTGAGGACAGGGGGGATACGCAGTATTTT
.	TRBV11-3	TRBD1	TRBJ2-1	CASSSGTGYNEQFF	TGTGCCAGCAGCTCCGGGACAGGCTACAATGAGCAGTTCTTC
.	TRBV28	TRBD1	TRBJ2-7	CASSLFGTGIYEQYF	TGTGCCAGCAGTTTATTTGGGACAGGGATTTACGAGCAGTACTTC
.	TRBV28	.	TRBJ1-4	CASSLGNEKLFF	TGTGCCAGCAGTTTGGGTAATGAAAAACTGTTTTTT
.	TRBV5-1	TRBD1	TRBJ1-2	CASSPGAGGKGYTF	TGCGCCAGCAGCCCTGGGGCAGGGGGCAAAGGCTACACCTTC
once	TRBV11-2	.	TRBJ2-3	CASSPRGYGANTQYF	TGTGCCAGCAGCCCGCGTGGCTACGGGGCTAATACGCAGTATTTT
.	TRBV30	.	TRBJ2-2	CAWSPGTPNTGELFF	TGTGCCTGGAGTCCCGGGACGCCGAACACCGGGGAGCTGTTTTTT
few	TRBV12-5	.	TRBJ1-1	CASGLVPDRNTEAFF	TGTGCTAGTGGTTTGGTCCCGGACAGGAACACTGAAGCTTTCTTT
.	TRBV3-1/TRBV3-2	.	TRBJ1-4	CASSQLSATNEKLFF	TGTGCCAGCAGCCAATTGAGCGCAACTAATGAAAAACTGTTTTTT
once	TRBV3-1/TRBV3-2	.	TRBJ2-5	CASSQDPRASLQETQYF	TGTGCCAGCAGCCAAGATCCCCGAGCGTCCCTCCAAGAGACCCAGTACTTC
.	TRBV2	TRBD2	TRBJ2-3	CASSERRGGLDTQYF	TGTGCCAGCAGTGAACGGAGGGGAGGGTTAGATACGCAGTATTTT
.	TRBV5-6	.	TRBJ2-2	CASTPGTGNTGELFF	TGTGCCAGCACCCCGGGGACCGGGAACACCGGGGAGCTGTTTTTT
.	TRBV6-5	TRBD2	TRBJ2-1	CASSYSASGGASQFF	TGTGCCAGCAGTTACTCGGCTAGCGGGGGGGCTTCGCAGTTCTTC
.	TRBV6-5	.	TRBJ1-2	CASSLTGPGYGYTF	TGTGCCAGCAGCCTTACAGGTCCGGGCTATGGCTACACCTTC
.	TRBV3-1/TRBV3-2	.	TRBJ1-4	CASSQASTYTNEKLFF	TGTGCCAGCAGCCAAGCTTCGACGTACACTAATGAAAAACTGTTTTTT
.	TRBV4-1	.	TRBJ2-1	CASSPRAKGYNEQFF	TGCGCCAGCAGCCCTCGTGCTAAGGGGTACAATGAGCAGTTCTTC
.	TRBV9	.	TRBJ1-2	CASTEGWQGGFPNYGYTF	TGTGCCAGCACGGAGGGTTGGCAGGGCGGATTTCCTAACTATGGCTACACCTTC
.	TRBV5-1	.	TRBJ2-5	CASSLERQETQYF	TGCGCCAGCAGCTTGGAAAGGCAAGAGACCCAGTACTTC